These T cell receptor beta chains were read from a single sample in a study of blood T cell repertoires in COVID-19. Only in-frame clones appear in the TCRdb table, and some are missing; sequencing was by immunoSEQ multiplex PCR. Among fewer than 70,000 clones, around 76% were seen once, and the ten largest hold approximately 4.9%. Sequenced material: peripheral blood. These TCRs come from a human donor in a cohort sampled during active COVID-19. Each CDR3 is given with its conserved first and last residue. A D gene is named only where the DNA matches it firmly. Clone size is given for some rows only: seen once, a few or many times, or a class if the clone is expanded.

TGTGCCAGCAGACGACCTCTGGACAGGAAACGCTCTGAAGCTTTCTTT CASRRPLDRKRSEAFF TRBD1 - TRBJ1-1 TRBV11-2
TGTGCCACCAGTGACCCCCCAACCGACATAAAGTTGAACACTGAAGCTTTCTTT CATSDPPTDIKLNTEAFF - - TRBJ1-1 TRBV24-1
TGTGCCAGCAGTTTCCTTGCGGGCAGTTACGAGCAGTACTTC CASSFLAGSYEQYF - - TRBJ2-7 TRBV27
TGCGCCAGCAGTCCAGGCTTCTCCTACGAGCAGTACTTC CASSPGFSYEQYF - - TRBJ2-7 TRBV10-1
TGCGCCAGCAGCCCCGGACTAGCGGTCTACGAGCAGTACTTC CASSPGLAVYEQYF TRBD2 - TRBJ2-7 TRBV5-1
TGTGCCAGCGAGGAGCGAGTAAACGAGCAGTACTTC CASEERVNEQYF - - TRBJ2-7 TRBV2
TGTGCCAGCAGCAAAGCGGCAGGGATCATATCCTACGAGCAGTACTTC CASSKAAGIISYEQYF - - TRBJ2-7 TRBV21-1
TGTGCCAGCAGCTTACTGGGCCTGTCCTACAATGAGCAGTTCTTC CASSLLGLSYNEQFF - - TRBJ2-1 TRBV7-3
TGCGCCAGCAGTGCCAACTCACAGGGCACCCAGTACTTC CASSANSQGTQYF - once TRBJ2-5 TRBV10-1
TGTGCCAGCAGTGAAGTACTTTCCTACGAGCAGTACTTC CASSEVLSYEQYF - - TRBJ2-7 TRBV6-1
TGCGCCAGCAGCCAAGACAACAGTTTCGACACTGAAGCTTTCTTT CASSQDNSFDTEAFF - few TRBJ1-1 TRBV4-3
TGCAGCGTTGCCAGCGGCTCCTACGAGCAGTACTTC CSVASGSYEQYF - - TRBJ2-7 TRBV29-1
TGTGCCAGCAGGGGGAGTTATAATTCACCCCTCCACTTT CASRGSYNSPLHF - few TRBJ1-6 TRBV2
TGCGCCAGCAGCTTGCTCGGGACTCCTACCTACGAGCAGTACTTC CASSLLGTPTYEQYF - - TRBJ2-7 TRBV5-1
TGTGCCAGCAGCGGAACAGGTCAGGGGGCCTACGAGCAGTACTTC CASSGTGQGAYEQYF TRBD1 - TRBJ2-7 TRBV7-9
TGCGCCAGCAGCTTGGAAGGGGACAGGGGGTTGTTGGAGACCCAGTACTTC CASSLEGDRGLLETQYF TRBD1 - TRBJ2-5 TRBV5-1
TGCAGCGTTGAAGGTTACAACTCTGGGGCCAACGTCCTGACTTTC CSVEGYNSGANVLTF - - TRBJ2-6 TRBV29-1
TGTGCCAGCTCAAAAGGACGGGAGGTCACTGAAGCTTTCTTT CASSKGREVTEAFF - - TRBJ1-1 TRBV18
TGTGCCAGCAGCCCATCATCCTTGTCGGGCAGGGTCAGCTCCTACGAGCAGTACTTC CASSPSSLSGRVSSYEQYF - - TRBJ2-7 TRBV11-2
TGTGCCAGCTCACCACTACCGGGACAGGGAAGGAACTATGGCTACACCTTC CASSPLPGQGRNYGYTF TRBD1 - TRBJ1-2 TRBV18
TGTGCCAGCAGGGACAGTTACGAGCAGTATTTC CASRDSYEQYF - - TRBJ2-7 TRBV6-5
TGTGCCAGCAGTACCGACAGGGTAAACACTGAAGCTTTCTTT CASSTDRVNTEAFF TRBD1 - TRBJ1-1 TRBV6-6
TGTGCCAGCAGCTTGGCCACCTACGAGCAGTACTTC CASSLATYEQYF - - TRBJ2-7 TRBV5-8
TGTGCCAGCAGCTTAGCGTCAGGGGCGGAAAACACCATATATTTT CASSLASGAENTIYF - - TRBJ1-3 TRBV7-6
TGCGCCAGCAGTTCTTACACACAGGGTGACACTGAAGCTTTCTTT CASSSYTQGDTEAFF - - TRBJ1-1 TRBV5-1
TGTGCCAGCTCACCAAATACGGGGAACACTGAAGCTTTCTTT CASSPNTGNTEAFF - - TRBJ1-1 TRBV18
TGTGCCAGCAGCTTCGGGACAGGGGGCACCTACGAGCAGTACTTC CASSFGTGGTYEQYF TRBD1 - TRBJ2-7 TRBV7-6
TGTGCCTCGGTCGTTACAGGGGGAACTGAAGCTTTCTTT CASVVTGGTEAFF TRBD1 few TRBJ1-1 TRBV30
TGTGCCAGCAGCCACAGACAGGCGCTTTCCTACGAGCAGTACTTC CASSHRQALSYEQYF - once TRBJ2-7 TRBV14
TGCGCCAGCAGCCCCGCAGATTCCTATAATTCACCCCTCCACTTT CASSPADSYNSPLHF - - TRBJ1-6 TRBV5-1
TGTGCCAGCAGCCAAGACGCAGTCTTCGTAGCGGGGTCGAAGAGGGCCCAGTACTTC CASSQDAVFVAGSKRAQYF TRBD2 - TRBJ2-5 TRBV3-1/TRBV3-2
TGTGCCAGTAGGTCTAGCGGGGGGACGTCCTACGAGCAGTACTTC CASRSSGGTSYEQYF TRBD2 - TRBJ2-7 TRBV19
TGTGCCAGCAGCCAAGACAGGGTGGGACAGCCCCAGCATTTT CASSQDRVGQPQHF TRBD1 - TRBJ1-5 TRBV2
TGTGCCAGCAGTTTATTTTTTGCGGGAGGGGCCAATGAGCAGTTCTTC CASSLFFAGGANEQFF TRBD2 - TRBJ2-1 TRBV28
TGTGCCAGCAGCGTGGGACAGCATAACTATAATTCACCCCTCCACTTT CASSVGQHNYNSPLHF TRBD1 - TRBJ1-6 TRBV7-2
TGTGCCTGGAGTTACCTAGGTGGTAATTCACCCCTCCACTTT CAWSYLGGNSPLHF - once TRBJ1-6 TRBV30
TGCAGTGCTCGTGATAACAGGGTCGTCACTGAAGCTTTCTTT CSARDNRVVTEAFF - - TRBJ1-1 TRBV20-1